This T cell receptor beta chain was found in a study of OX40 agonist ivuxolimab in advanced cancers. Study-level results: Patients who responded partially at 0.1-3.0 mg/kg showed clonal expansion ranking among the lowest. CD4+ and CD8+ blood T cells expanded clonally by week 6 at 0.1 to 3.0 mg/kg. Expanded peripheral T cell antigen specificity was not determined. Some nonresponders likewise displayed low normalized T-cell clonal expansion.

TCRdb keeps only in-frame clones here, not all; method: immunoSEQ multiplex PCR. The sample contains around 62,000 clones, about 86% of which appear only once. To note about this clone: The antigen is undetermined.

This receptor was taken from an adult with an advanced solid tumor such as melanoma, head and neck, liver or kidney cancer. The source material was CD4+ or CD8+ T cells sorted from blood, sampled in a trial of the OX40 agonist ivuxolimab.

In DNA form, the CDR3 reads TGTGCCAGCAGCTTAGGTGCGGGCCAGAGCAATCAGCCCCAGCATTTT. It is translated as CASSLGAGQSNQPQHF. This chain links TRBV7-6 with TRBJ1-5; D is undetermined. V was cut by 1 base and J by 1 base, with 11 bases left in between. Germline V CDR1 and CDR2: SGHVS, FNYEAQ. The CDR3 contains 16 residues. Complete variable domain (other parts from reference TRBV7-6 and TRBJ1-5): GAGVSQSPRYKVTKRGQDVALRCDPISGHVSLYWYRQALGQGPEFLTYFNYEAQQDKSGLPNDRFSAERPEGSISTLTIQRTEQRDSAMYRCASSLGAGQSNQPQHFGDGTRLSIL.